This T cell receptor beta chain was observed in a study of response to subunit inactivated influenza vaccine (dated by TCRdb to the late 2010s). Study-level background: To follow how T cells responded to a trivalent subunit inactivated influenza vaccine, the researchers relied on deep quantitative profiling of the T cell receptor repertoire. Broad study findings and their caveats: The authors proposed that each seasonal influenza vaccination may bring in only a limited number of new T cells.

For this clonotype: Its binding antigen is unknown. Base-call qualities are not available, and no considerably larger clone is one nucleotide away.

The CDR3 covers 16 residues, taking in both the cysteine and the phenylalanine. Only the CDR3 region is kept as DNA, spanning 48 bases read in frame from base 1. The CDR1 and CDR2 encoded by the germline V gene (reference sequence) are SEHNR and FQNEAQ. V ends up 2 bases short and J 2 bases short, with an unmatched junction base count of 6. Receptors were amplified or captured by RT-PCR. TCRdb records Illumina HiSeq 2500 as the sequencer. The public sequencing data were trimmed at Q25 with fastp and processed into clonotypes with MiXCR by TCRdb, which kept only in-frame beta chains. Each CDR3 protein gets just one entry, which takes the most common genes and DNA from the rows behind it. For this sample the table gives about 580,000 distinct CDR3 sequences, of which 11% to 15% were detected only once. The top ten clonotypes cover 11% of the sample.

The source material was PBMCs from blood, sampled roughly 12 days after vaccination. The rearranged segments are TRBV7-9 and TRBJ1-2, with TRBD1 identical over 9 junction bases. This TCR derives from a man aged 50-59 years who received an inactivated influenza vaccine. Donor details come from another sample of the same person, matched by shared clones. The nucleotides are TGTGCCAGCAGCTTACCCAGACAGGGGGAGAACTATGGCTACACCTTC. The resulting protein is CASSLPRQGENYGYTF.